The 6 T cell receptor beta chains reported below all come from one sample, sequenced in a study of blood T cell repertoires in COVID-19. The protocol was immunoSEQ multiplex PCR, while the TCRdb copy is restricted to in-frame clones and leaves out a portion. The table lists fewer than 250,000 clones, 87% of them singletons. Sequenced sample: PBMCs or T cells enriched from blood (not recorded which). Every receptor here comes from a woman aged 30 to 39 with acute COVID-19.

The genes are TRBV5-8 and TRBJ1-2; the D is unclear. The CDR3 extends over 15 amino acids. Trimming left V 6 bases short and J 0 bases short, with 15 bases between. The germline V gene has CDR1 SGHTS and CDR2 YDEGEE. The CDR3 loop is CASTDVGLANYGYTF. CDR3 in DNA: TGTGCCAGCACCGACGTCGGGTTAGCTAACTATGGCTACACCTTC.

This chain links TRBV30 with TRBJ1-1; possibly TRBD1 for D (6 bases). From germline, CDR1 is GTSNPN and CDR2 SVGIG (reference sequence). This CDR3 contains 14 residues. The germline V and J ends were trimmed by 2 bases and 1 base, with 11 bases remaining between them. As DNA, the CDR3 is TGTGCCTGGAGTCCAGGACAGTCGAACACTGAAGCTTTCTTT. Protein product: CAWSPGQSNTEAFF.

The V and J genes are TRBV30 and TRBJ2-7; D gene uncertain. Trimming removed 2 bases at V and 0 bases at J, with 5 bases between. Germline CDR1 reads GTSNPN; CDR2 reads SVGIG (reference sequence). The CDR3 length is 12 residues. CDR3 sequence (DNA): TGTGCCTGGAGTTTCGGCTCCTACGAGCAGTACTTC. Translated, it gives CAWSFGSYEQYF.

V is TRBV3-1 (or the pseudogene TRBV3-2) and J is TRBJ2-6; no firm D call. CDR3 size: 18 residues. V lost 0 bases to trimming and J lost 0 bases, with 12 bases between them. Germline V gives CDR1 LGHDT, CDR2 YNNKEL (reference sequence). CDR3 nucleotide sequence: TGTGCCAGCAGCCAAGACCCCCATTTTAGCTCTGGGGCCAACGTCCTGACTTTC. The encoded protein is CASSQDPHFSSGANVLTF.

The J gene is TRBJ2-1, the V gene TRBV18; possibly TRBD2 for D (5 bases). Looked up from germline, CDR1 is KGHSH and CDR2 is LQKENI. Trimming pared 0 bases from V and 4 bases from J, leaving 10 bases between. The CDR3 is 15 residues long. The CDR3 loop reads CASSPPIRTYNEQFF. The CDR3 region has the DNA TGTGCCAGCTCACCACCGATAAGGACTTACAATGAGCAGTTCTTC.

The chain has TRBV5-1 and TRBJ2-3; 8 nucleotides align to TRBD2. CDR3 length equals 15 residues. The junction had 7 bases not matched to a gene; V was cut back by 5 bases and J by 2 bases. Germline CDR1 is SGHRS and CDR2 is YFSETQ. CDR3 amino acids: CASRLRGALTDTQYF. In nucleotides, the CDR3 is TGCGCCAGCAGATTGCGGGGGGCGCTCACAGATACGCAGTATTTT.